The TCR beta chain described here comes from a study of beta chain features in type 1 diabetes. It was via CD45RO/CCR7/CD25/CD127/CD95/CD27 that CD4+ naive, central memory, regulatory and stem cell-like memory cells were sorted. Germline-derived CDR1 and CDR2 are SGHTA and FQGNSA. This CDR3 contains 12 residues. Trimming took off 4 bases at V and 5 bases at J, with 7 bases between the two ends. The entirety of the isolated RNA underwent reverse transcription, so expressed TCRB transcripts were sequenced. The repertoire was sequenced with immunoSEQ multiplex PCR; TCRdb's copy has only in-frame clones and lacks some. Among 430,000 or so clones listed, about an eighth were seen once. The sample holds one count of this clone. The same CDR3 arises from other DNA sequences in this sample as well.

Input material: naive CD4+ T cells from blood. The chain combines TRBV7-2 with TRBJ2-3; the D is unclear. The sequence derives from a woman between 18 and 29 years old in good health. The CDR3 DNA follows: TGTGCCAGCAGCTCCTCGGGAGATACGCAGTATTTT. Encoded protein: CASSSSGDTQYF.